This TCR beta chain was sequenced for a study of identical twins. The authors used template switching to add a universal primer site and gave cDNA unique molecular identifiers. TCRdb reprocessed the 5' RACE reads with MiXCR, giving one entry per CDR3 protein. The sample consists of nearly 650,000 distinct CDR3 sequences, roughly 6.6% of them appearing once. Regarding the study as a whole: The study found excess low generation probability among twin-shared out-of-frame alpha sequences. The abundant beta clonotypes from cord blood had fewer insertions, and memory repertoires had none of this.

This clonotype has just a few counts. Its antigen is still unknown. The sample also formed part of further work on yellow fever vaccine responses in identical twins.

This sequence was found in a woman under 30 in good health. The sample consisted of PBMCs.

The CDR3 spells CAISGAEQETQYF. The CDR3 bases are TGTGCCATCAGTGGAGCGGAACAAGAGACCCAGTACTTC. J is TRBJ2-5 and V is TRBV10-3; a possible D gene is TRBD2 (5 bases). The germline CDR1 and CDR2 sequences are ENHRY and SYGVKD. The CDR3 extends over 13 amino acids. V shed 4 bases and J shed 2 bases, with 8 bases lying between them.